Presented here are 28 T cell receptor beta chains from one specimen sequenced in a study of blood T cell repertoires in COVID-19. Repertoires were generated with immunoSEQ multiplex PCR, while TCRdb's copy carries only in-frame clones and drops some. The table records about 170,000 clones, over 80% of them present only once. What was sequenced was peripheral blood. Every receptor here comes from a woman aged 55-70 years with acute or convalescent COVID-19.

The chain combines TRBV27 with TRBJ2-7, with D perhaps matching TRBD2 (7 bases). V shed 6 bases and J shed 1 base, with 10 bases lying between them. This CDR3 is built from 13 residues. CDR1 and CDR2 from the germline V gene are MNHEY and SMNVEV (reference sequence). CDR3 amino acids: CASRGGGSYEQYF. CDR3 DNA sequence: TGTGCCAGCAGAGGGGGAGGGTCCTACGAGCAGTACTTC.

This clone has just one count. This chain uses TRBV19 with TRBJ2-5; 9 nucleotides line up with TRBD2. Germline-derived CDR1 and CDR2 are LNHDA and SQIVND (reference sequence). The CDR3 spans 16 residues. With 3 bases clipped from V and 1 base from J, the junction kept 6 bases outside the gene matches. CDR3 nucleotide sequence: TGTGCCAGTAGTATTTTCGGCGGGGGGGGCCAAGAGACCCAGTACTTC. Its translation: CASSIFGGGGQETQYF.

The chain has TRBV27 and TRBJ2-1, with a possible D match to TRBD1 (7 bases). The germline V gene encodes CDR1 MNHEY and CDR2 SMNVEV (reference sequence). This CDR3 spans 14 amino acids. The V and J ends lost 8 bases and 7 bases respectively, with 18 bases between them. This CDR3 is CASATGDLGNEQFF. DNA for the CDR3: TGTGCCAGCGCAACAGGGGACTTGGGAAATGAGCAGTTCTTC.

The rearrangement uses TRBV11-2 and TRBJ1-2; 10 bases fit TRBD1. Per the germline V gene, CDR1 is SGHAT and CDR2 is FQNNGV. This CDR3 contains 14 residues. The ends lost 5 bases at V and 2 bases at J; junction bases unmatched: 2. CDR3 sequence (DNA): TGTGCCAGCAGCCCGGGACAGGGGAACTATGGCTACACCTTC. Residues: CASSPGQGNYGYTF.

The chain has TRBV18 and TRBJ1-6; D not resolved. Trimming took off 5 bases at V and 5 bases at J, with 16 bases between the two ends. CDR1 is KGHSH, CDR2 LQKENI, per germline. CDR3 length: 16 residues. The CDR3 DNA is TGTGCCAGCTCAACAACGGGGAGCAGAGATAATTCACCCCTCCACTTT. It codes for CASSTTGSRDNSPLHF.

This rearrangement joins TRBV5-4 to TRBJ1-6; 11 nucleotides agree with TRBD1. The CDR3 consists of 14 residues. J lost 9 bases, V lost 4 bases, and 3 bases had no gene match. CDR1 is SGHNT and CDR2 is YYREEE in the germline V gene (reference sequence). CDR3 sequence: CASSRGQGGSPLHF. DNA of the CDR3: TGTGCCAGCAGCCGGGGACAGGGGGGTTCACCCCTCCACTTT.

This clone was detected only a few times. This chain connects TRBV5-1 to TRBJ1-5; TRBD1 might be the D (5 bases). Between the trimmed V and J ends, which lost 0 bases and 0 bases, there was a span of 13 bases. This CDR3 contains 17 residues. The germline V gene has CDR1 SGHRS and CDR2 YFSETQ. This CDR3 reads CASSLAPRGTSNQPQHF. The CDR3 region has the DNA TGCGCCAGCAGCTTGGCCCCGCGGGGGACTAGCAATCAGCCCCAGCATTTT. The variable domain in full, completed from reference TRBV5-1 and TRBJ1-5, reads KAGVTQTPRYLIKTRGQQVTLSCSPISGHRSVSWYQQTPGQGLQFLFEYFSETQRNKGNFPGRFSGRQFSNSRSEMNVSTLELGDSALYLCASSLAPRGTSNQPQHFGDGTRLSIL.

The chain recombines TRBV5-6 with TRBJ1-1; D unclear. V was trimmed by 0 bases and J by 1 base, leaving 16 bases between them. Germline V gene sequence: CDR1 SGHDT, CDR2 YYEEEE. CDR3 length equals 17 residues. CDR3 region: CASSLGYLTITNTEAFF. CDR3 nucleotide sequence: TGTGCCAGCAGCTTGGGGTACCTGACAATTACGAACACTGAAGCTTTCTTT.

J is TRBJ2-2 and V is TRBV4-1; tentatively, D is TRBD1 (5 bases). The V gene's germline CDR1 is MGHRA and CDR2 YSYEKL. There are 13 residues in the CDR3. The V gene lost 3 bases and the J gene lost 5 bases, with 7 bases spanning the gap. The DNA of the CDR3 is TGCGCCAGCAGCCAGCAGGGAACCGGGGAGCTGTTTTTT. Translated: CASSQQGTGELFF.

This clone appeared a few times. The V call is TRBV6-1, the J call TRBJ1-3; TRBD1 is a possible D gene (6 bases). The CDR3 runs to 19 residues. From germline, CDR1 is MNHNS and CDR2 SASEGT. The V gene lost 3 bases and the J gene lost 1 base, with 22 bases spanning the gap. CDR3 protein: CASSDPTGYEYESGNTIYF. CDR3 DNA: TGTGCCAGCAGTGATCCGACAGGCTACGAATATGAATCTGGAAACACCATATATTTT.

The CDR3 coding sequence is TGTGCCAGCAGCCTGGGACAGGGTTTAAACGAGCAGTACTTC. The encoded protein is CASSLGQGLNEQYF. This chain connects TRBV4-2 to TRBJ2-7, with 9 bases matching TRBD1. The germline CDR1 and CDR2 sequences are LGHNA and YNFKEQ. The CDR3 sequence is 14 residues long. The V segment lost 4 bases and the J segment 5 bases; nucleotides outside the gene matches: 6.

The rearrangement uses TRBV6-5 and TRBJ1-4; D is possibly TRBD1 (6 bases). The CDR3 totals 15 residues. The V end lost 6 bases, the J end lost 6 bases, and 17 bases lay between the germline ends. Germline-derived CDR1 and CDR2 are MNHEY and SVGAGI. The CDR3 DNA follows: TGTGCCAGCAGCGCCGCAGGGGCGAGTTATGAAAAACTGTTTTTT. It specifies CASSAAGASYEKLFF.

The chain carries TRBV28 and TRBJ1-1; D perhaps matches TRBD1 (6 bases). The CDR3 spans 15 residues. Germline CDR1 and CDR2: MDHEN and SYDVKM. The V end lost 7 bases, the J end lost 5 bases, and 20 bases lay between the germline ends. The CDR3 reads CASIPPGGAKTEAFF. The CDR3 DNA reads TGTGCCAGCATCCCCCCTGGGGGGGCAAAGACTGAAGCTTTCTTT.

The chain employs TRBV6-5 and TRBJ1-5; 10 bases fit TRBD1. CDR1 is MNHEY, CDR2 SVGAGI, per germline. This CDR3 has 14 amino acids. With V trimmed by 6 bases and J by 6 bases, 5 bases remained unmatched. CDR3 DNA sequence: TGTGCCAGCAGCCCGGGACAGGGGATTCAGCCCCAGCATTTT. It is translated as CASSPGQGIQPQHF.

The rearrangement joins TRBV5-1 to TRBJ2-3; 12 bases are shared with TRBD2. The trim removed 4 bases at V and 1 base at J, leaving 4 bases unmatched. This CDR3 is built from 16 residues. Per germline, CDR1 SGHRS and CDR2 YFSETQ. CDR3 in amino acids: CASSTTSGGGTDTQYF. In DNA form, the CDR3 reads TGCGCCAGCAGCACGACTAGCGGGGGAGGCACAGATACGCAGTATTTT.

The J gene is TRBJ2-5, the V gene TRBV7-2; D ambiguous. Per germline, CDR1 SGHTA and CDR2 FQGNSA. This CDR3 is 15 amino acids long. V was clipped by 0 bases and J by 4 bases, with 12 bases between them. CDR3 in amino acids: CASSLAGDPRETQYF. CDR3 sequence (DNA): TGTGCCAGCAGCTTAGCAGGAGACCCCCGAGAGACCCAGTACTTC.

In its sample, this clone was seen once. CDR3 in amino acids: CASSLSTLQAGYTF. The CDR3 DNA reads TGTGCCAGCAGCTTATCGACACTCCAAGCAGGCTACACCTTC. The V and J genes are TRBV7-2 and TRBJ1-2, with D uncertain. Trimming stripped 2 bases from V and 8 bases from J, with 15 bases between. There are 14 residues in the CDR3. CDR1 is SGHTA, CDR2 FQGNSA, per germline.

The rearrangement joins TRBV28 to TRBJ1-1; 9 nucleotides align to TRBD1. The CDR3 contains 17 residues. CDR1 and CDR2 (germline): MDHEN, SYDVKM. The trim removed 2 bases at V and 0 bases at J, leaving 7 bases unmatched. CDR3 sequence reads: CASSLEGQGIMNTEAFF. In nucleotides, the CDR3 is TGTGCCAGCAGTTTAGAGGGACAGGGTATCATGAACACTGAAGCTTTCTTT.

This clone was observed a single time. The chain links TRBV3-1 (or the pseudogene TRBV3-2) to TRBJ2-3; TRBD2 matches 8 bases. CDR1 LGHDT and CDR2 YNNKEL come from the germline V gene (reference sequence). Trimming took 2 bases from V and 0 from J; bases not matched to a gene: 7. The CDR3 length is 17 residues. CDR3 in amino acids: CASSQLVSGGSTDTQYF. DNA for the CDR3: TGTGCCAGCAGCCAACTCGTCAGCGGGGGAAGCACAGATACGCAGTATTTT.

This chain connects TRBV10-3 to TRBJ2-1; D gene ambiguous. CDR1 is ENHRY and CDR2 is SYGVKD in the germline V gene. The CDR3 contains 16 residues. V lost 0 bases and J 0 bases, leaving 9 bases between the germline ends. The CDR3 DNA is TGTGCCATCAGTGAGTCGTTCGCGGCCTCCTACAATGAGCAGTTCTTC. The encoded protein is CAISESFAASYNEQFF.

This sequence joins TRBV2 and TRBJ1-2, with D possibly TRBD1 on 6 matching bases. V was clipped by 5 bases and J by 4 bases, with 8 bases between them. In germline, CDR1 is SNHLY, CDR2 FYNNEI. This CDR3 contains 12 residues. The CDR3 loop reads CASSLGAYGYTF. As DNA, the CDR3 is TGTGCCAGCAGTTTGGGGGCCTATGGCTACACCTTC.

The chain links TRBV30 to TRBJ1-6; D call uncertain. Per the germline V gene, CDR1 is GTSNPN and CDR2 is SVGIG (reference sequence). V lost 3 bases and J 8 bases, leaving 17 bases between the germline ends. The CDR3 consists of 15 residues. In DNA form, the CDR3 reads TGTGCCTGGAGATCCCCGGGAGTAACCCATTCACCCCTCCACTTT. It codes for CAWRSPGVTHSPLHF.

This clone was observed a handful of times. V and J are TRBV20-1 and TRBJ1-2; D remains unclear. V lost 4 bases and J lost 4, with 4 bases in between. From germline, CDR1 is DFQATT and CDR2 SNEGSKA (reference sequence). The CDR3 sequence is 10 residues long. The CDR3 loop is CSAIGYGYTF. The CDR3 DNA follows: TGCAGTGCTATCGGCTATGGCTACACCTTC.

This chain uses TRBV13 with TRBJ2-3, with 15 bases fitting TRBD2. Germline assignment: CDR1 PRHDT and CDR2 FYEKMQ (reference sequence). The CDR3 runs to 17 residues. V lost 5 bases to trimming and J lost 4 bases; unmatched junction nucleotides: 7. CDR3 residues: CASSQRTSGGAADTQYF. The CDR3 DNA reads as TGTGCCAGCAGCCAGCGGACTAGCGGGGGGGCCGCAGATACGCAGTATTTT.

V is TRBV11-3 and J is TRBJ2-1; TRBD2 matches 14 bases. The CDR3 has 15 amino acids. Trimming removed 1 base from V and 9 bases from J; junction bases left unmatched: 2. CDR1 is SGHNT and CDR2 is YENEEA in the germline V gene. The CDR3 nucleotides read TGTGCCAGCAGCTTAGGGACTAGCGGGGGGTCTGAGCAGTTCTTC. Protein: CASSLGTSGGSEQFF.

This rearrangement joins TRBV5-4 to TRBJ1-2; D is unclear. Germline V gene sequence: CDR1 SGHNT, CDR2 YYREEE (reference sequence). V was trimmed by 0 bases and J by 7 bases, leaving 13 bases between them. This CDR3 is built from 14 residues. The CDR3 protein is CASSLAIGRGGYTF. As DNA, the CDR3 is TGTGCCAGCAGCTTGGCGATAGGGAGAGGTGGCTACACCTTC.

The chain uses TRBV21-1 and TRBJ2-1; TRBD1 is the table's D call and was not checked against the DNA. TRBV21-1 is listed as a pseudogene. This CDR3 is 14 amino acids long. CDR3 in DNA: TGTGCCAGCAGCACCAGGGTCCCCTACAATGAGCAGTTCTTC. Translation gives CASSTRVPYNEQFF.

V usage is TRBV4-1 and J usage is TRBJ2-7; D gene uncertain. Germline values: CDR1 MGHRA, CDR2 YSYEKL. V was pared by 1 base and J by 6 bases, with 13 bases between. The CDR3 runs 14 residues. The CDR3 DNA follows: TGCGCCAGCAGCCAAGTAATCCGGCCAGGCGAGCAGTACTTC. Its translation: CASSQVIRPGEQYF.